These T cell receptor beta chains were read from a single sample in a study of blood T cell repertoires in COVID-19. Data came from immunoSEQ multiplex PCR; TCRdb stores just in-frame clones and leaves some out. Found here are some 270,000 clones, 84% of them singletons; the top ten hold 1.5% to 1.9%. Sequencing was carried out using peripheral blood. The origin of the receptors is a middle-aged woman who had recovered from COVID-19. Both conserved end residues are part of each CDR3. The D gene is left open where the match is weak. Size values are once, few and many counts, or a class for expanded clones, and some rows have none.

TRBV12-3/TRBV12-4	.	TRBJ1-5	.	CASSRYSNQPQHF	TGTGCCAGCAGTCGTTATAGCAATCAGCCCCAGCATTTT
TRBV12-3/TRBV12-4	.	TRBJ2-5	.	CASSGDNQETQYF	TGTGCCAGCAGTGGGGACAACCAAGAGACCCAGTACTTC
TRBV11-2	.	TRBJ2-7	.	CASSSPRQGTSYEQYF	TGTGCCAGCAGCTCGCCGCGGCAGGGGACATCCTACGAGCAGTACTTC
TRBV6-5	.	TRBJ1-5	.	CASRMGGGNQPQHF	TGTGCCAGCAGGATGGGGGGGGGTAATCAGCCCCAGCATTTT
TRBV6-5	TRBD1	TRBJ1-2	.	CASFNPGQGAYGYTF	TGTGCCAGCTTTAACCCGGGACAGGGGGCCTATGGCTACACCTTC
TRBV4-2	TRBD2	TRBJ2-1	.	CASSQVAGGSYNEQFF	TGTGCCAGCAGCCAAGTAGCGGGGGGTTCCTACAATGAGCAGTTCTTC
TRBV29-1	.	TRBJ2-5	.	CSALLAEETQYF	TGCAGCGCTCTACTAGCAGAAGAGACCCAGTACTTC
TRBV6-6	TRBD1	TRBJ2-1	.	CASSYEGQGNNEQFF	TGTGCCAGCAGTTACGAGGGACAGGGGAATAATGAGCAGTTCTTC
TRBV2	.	TRBJ1-1	.	CASKADMNTEAFF	TGTGCCAGCAAGGCAGACATGAACACTGAAGCTTTCTTT
TRBV18	.	TRBJ2-2	.	CASSAPGELFF	TGTGCCAGCTCCGCGCCCGGGGAGCTGTTTTTT
TRBV18	.	TRBJ1-1	once	CASSVRPSPVNTEAFF	TGTGCCAGCTCAGTCAGGCCCTCCCCCGTGAACACTGAAGCTTTCTTT
TRBV27	.	TRBJ2-2	.	CASSLSRGRGNTGELFF	TGTGCCAGCAGTTTATCTCGGGGCAGGGGGAACACCGGGGAGCTGTTTTTT
TRBV7-8	.	TRBJ1-3	.	CASSFRTVSSGNTIYF	TGTGCCAGCAGCTTCCGGACAGTTTCCTCTGGAAACACCATATATTTT
TRBV10-3	.	TRBJ2-1	.	CAISDRVVNEQFF	TGTGCCATCAGTGACAGGGTGGTCAATGAGCAGTTCTTC
TRBV24-1	.	TRBJ1-5	.	CATSEAGTNLGQPQHF	TGTGCCACCAGTGAGGCCGGGACAAACCTAGGGCAGCCCCAGCATTTT
TRBV19	TRBD2	TRBJ2-3	once	CASSIFVAGGQNTQYF	TGTGCCAGTAGTATATTTGTAGCGGGGGGGCAGAATACGCAGTATTTT
TRBV5-1	TRBD1	TRBJ2-7	.	CASSSGQGLYEQYF	TGCGCCAGCAGCTCCGGACAGGGGCTCTACGAGCAGTACTTC
TRBV5-1	TRBD1	TRBJ2-7	.	CASSLRTGVNYEQYF	TGCGCCAGCAGCTTACGGACAGGGGTCAACTACGAGCAGTACTTC
TRBV28	TRBD1	TRBJ1-5	.	CASRVQGAQPQHF	TGTGCCAGCAGAGTACAGGGGGCCCAGCCCCAGCATTTT
TRBV5-1	.	TRBJ2-1	.	CASSRPDTSYNEQFF	TGCGCCAGCAGCCGACCTGACACTTCCTACAATGAGCAGTTCTTC
TRBV7-9	.	TRBJ2-1	.	CASSGEGRRVNEQFF	TGTGCCAGCAGCGGAGAGGGCAGGCGGGTCAATGAGCAGTTCTTC
TRBV15	.	TRBJ2-1	.	CATSRDPGAAYNEQFF	TGTGCCACCAGCAGAGATCCAGGGGCGGCCTACAATGAGCAGTTCTTC
TRBV28	.	TRBJ1-4	.	CASSEETGKANEKLFF	TGTGCCAGCAGTGAGGAGACGGGGAAGGCTAATGAAAAACTGTTTTTT
TRBV28	.	TRBJ1-5	.	CATTPGVSQHF	TGTGCCACCACACCAGGGGTGTCCCAGCATTTT
TRBV19	.	TRBJ2-7	.	CASSSSFPYEQYF	TGTGCCAGTAGTAGCAGTTTCCCCTACGAGCAGTACTTC
TRBV6-5	.	TRBJ2-7	.	CASSYRRESYEQYF	TGTGCCAGCAGTTATAGACGGGAGAGCTACGAGCAGTACTTC
TRBV11-2	TRBD1	TRBJ2-4	.	CASSTAGQGENIQYF	TGTGCCAGCAGCACAGCTGGACAGGGTGAAAACATTCAGTACTTC
TRBV18	TRBD2	TRBJ2-5	.	CASSPTSGGETQYF	TGTGCCAGCTCACCAACTAGCGGCGGGGAGACCCAGTACTTC
TRBV2	.	TRBJ2-2	once	CASRADSAGELFF	TGTGCCAGCAGGGCGGACAGCGCCGGGGAGCTGTTTTTT
TRBV14	.	TRBJ1-5	.	CASSQGQGGQPQHF	TGTGCCAGCAGCCAAGGCCAGGGAGGACAGCCCCAGCATTTT
TRBV2	.	TRBJ2-7	.	CASTGLGGDYEQYF	TGTGCCAGCACGGGTTTAGGGGGAGACTACGAGCAGTACTTC
TRBV2	.	TRBJ2-7	.	CASSEPSRGEQYF	TGTGCCAGCAGTGAACCGAGTCGGGGCGAGCAGTACTTC
TRBV28	.	TRBJ2-1	.	CASSYRGWLNEQFF	TGTGCCAGCAGTTACCGGGGGTGGCTCAATGAGCAGTTCTTC
TRBV6-5	.	TRBJ2-1	few	CASRIQGLNEQFF	TGTGCCAGCAGGATACAGGGCTTGAATGAGCAGTTCTTC
TRBV30	.	TRBJ1-1	few	CAWSGQGFEAFF	TGTGCCTGGAGTGGTCAGGGTTTTGAAGCTTTCTTT
TRBV19	TRBD2	TRBJ2-2	once	CASSINGGSLSGELFF	TGTGCCAGTAGTATTAACGGGGGGTCCCTAAGCGGGGAGCTGTTTTTT
TRBV2	.	TRBJ2-7	.	CASSEGRLYEQYF	TGTGCCAGCAGTGAGGGCAGGCTCTACGAGCAGTACTTC
TRBV5-1	TRBD1	TRBJ2-2	.	CASSYGQGTGELFF	TGCGCCAGCAGCTACGGACAGGGTACCGGGGAGCTGTTTTTT
TRBV7-9	.	TRBJ1-5	few	CASSSLIGSQHF	TGTGCCAGCAGCTCCCTAATCGGGTCCCAGCATTTT
TRBV7-8	.	TRBJ2-2	once	CASSLMFSPGELFF	TGTGCCAGCAGCTTAATGTTTTCTCCCGGGGAGCTGTTTTTT
TRBV2	.	TRBJ1-1	medium-sized	CASGRDTNTEAFF	TGTGCCAGCGGGCGGGATACGAACACTGAAGCTTTCTTT
TRBV7-9	.	TRBJ2-7	.	CASSPLAGSSSYEQYF	TGTGCCAGCAGCCCCCTTGCGGGGTCGAGCTCCTACGAGCAGTACTTC
TRBV5-5	TRBD1	TRBJ2-7	few	CASSPPGQSSSYEQYF	TGTGCCAGCAGCCCACCGGGACAGTCGAGCTCCTACGAGCAGTACTTC
TRBV13	.	TRBJ2-2	few	CASSFRQGRGTGELFF	TGTGCCAGCAGCTTTCGGCAGGGTAGAGGAACCGGGGAGCTGTTTTTT
TRBV5-6	TRBD2	TRBJ2-1	.	CASSAGTSGSDEQFF	TGTGCCAGCAGCGCCGGGACTAGCGGGTCAGATGAGCAGTTCTTC
TRBV6-5	.	TRBJ2-7	.	CASINREYEQYF	TGTGCCAGCATAAACAGGGAATACGAGCAGTACTTC
TRBV14	.	TRBJ2-7	.	CASSQEAGYEQYF	TGTGCCAGCAGCCAAGAGGCGGGCTACGAGCAGTACTTC
TRBV5-1	.	TRBJ2-2	.	CASSSTGLGELFF	TGCGCCAGCAGCTCGACGGGACTCGGGGAGCTGTTTTTT
TRBV24-1	.	TRBJ2-6	.	CATSARGISFSGANVLTF	TGTGCCACCAGTGCAAGGGGAATCTCCTTCTCTGGGGCCAACGTCCTGACTTTC
TRBV30	.	TRBJ2-2	.	CAWGLGTGELFF	TGTGCCTGGGGCCTCGGGACCGGGGAGCTGTTTTTT
TRBV7-2	.	TRBJ1-6	few	CASSSPGLSSPLHF	TGTGCCAGCAGCTCTCCGGGACTTTCTTCACCCCTCCACTTT
TRBV6-2/TRBV6-3	.	TRBJ2-5	.	CASSRLGQRLAQYF	TGTGCCAGCAGTAGGCTGGGCCAGAGATTGGCCCAGTACTTC
TRBV28	.	TRBJ1-1	.	CATTTAEAFF	TGTGCCACTACTACCGCTGAAGCTTTCTTT
TRBV4-2	.	TRBJ2-7	.	CASSQAPLSYEQYF	TGTGCCAGCAGCCAAGCCCCCCTCTCCTACGAGCAGTACTTC
TRBV5-4	.	TRBJ2-4	.	CASSLYGARDIQYF	TGTGCCAGCAGCTTGTATGGGGCCCGGGACATTCAGTACTTC
TRBV3-1/TRBV3-2	TRBD1	TRBJ1-6	.	CASSQDVQGYSPLHF	TGTGCCAGCAGCCAAGATGTACAGGGGTATTCACCCCTCCACTTT
TRBV11-2	TRBD1	TRBJ2-1	.	CASSSPDRGLHNEQFF	TGTGCCAGCAGCTCCCCGGACAGGGGGCTCCACAATGAGCAGTTCTTC
TRBV5-1	TRBD2	TRBJ2-7	.	CASSLVSGALSQYF	TGCGCCAGCAGCTTGGTGAGCGGGGCCCTAAGCCAGTACTTC
TRBV7-6	.	TRBJ2-7	.	CASSPLKEGSYEQYF	TGTGCCAGCAGCCCTCTTAAGGAGGGCTCCTACGAGCAGTACTTC